This TCR beta chain was identified during a study of shared clonotypes between healthy human individuals. Study at large: A donor's plate count was three for CD4 naive and three for CD4 memory; CD8 naive had two and CD8 memory one. Study-wide results and limits: Non-shared clonotypes showed lower generation probabilities than clonotypes common to all four donors. Generally, naive subsets (rather than memory subsets) showed larger estimated richness. Rarefaction analysis demonstrated incomplete sorted-subset sequencing notwithstanding large depth.

Trimming left V 4 bases short and J 1 base short, with 13 bases between. This CDR3 contains 15 residues. The germline gives CDR1 SGHRS, CDR2 YFSETQ. The method was immunoSEQ multiplex PCR; TCRdb's version includes in-frame clones alone and lacks a portion of them. Among roughly 2.4 million clones, approximately 95% were seen once, and the ten largest hold approximately 0.13%. A remark on this clone: Its specificity is unknown.

The TCR originated in a man aged 18-30 years in good health. The sequenced material came from naive CD4+ T cells sorted from blood. Subset reported: CD45RA+ positively selected. The chain joins TRBV5-1 to TRBJ2-3; no clear D gene. In DNA, the CDR3 is TGCGCCAGCAGCCCTTTATCCTCCGGCACAGATACGCAGTATTTT. The encoded protein is CASSPLSSGTDTQYF.